The T cell receptor (beta chain) described here comes from a study of blood T cell repertoires in COVID-19. Profiling relied on immunoSEQ multiplex PCR, and the TCRdb table lists in-frame clones only, not all of them. Of around 180,000 clones in the sample, about 85% are singletons; the top ten hold roughly 24%. Trimming pared 4 bases from V and 7 bases from J, leaving 16 bases between. The germline V gene encodes CDR1 SQVTM and CDR2 ANQGSEA. The CDR3 runs to 14 residues. The sequenced sample consisted of peripheral blood. V usage is TRBV29-1 and J usage is TRBJ1-4, with D tentatively TRBD1 (6 bases). This TCR was sampled from a man in his sixties with acute or convalescent COVID-19. The CDR3 protein is CSVVGPQQGEKLFF. The CDR3 coding sequence is TGCAGCGTTGTAGGCCCCCAACAGGGTGAAAAACTGTTTTTT.